The 20 T cell receptor beta chains below were found in one sample sequenced in a study of shared clonotypes between healthy human individuals. Repertoires were generated with immunoSEQ multiplex PCR, while TCRdb's copy carries only in-frame clones and drops some. This table has about 730,000 clones, around 77% appearing once. The specimen was memory CD4+ T cells sorted from blood. The subset is: CD45RA-negative fraction. These receptors came from a woman in her twenties or thirties in good health.

The CDR3 DNA is TGTGCCAGCAGTTACCAGACGGTGAAGAATGAGCAGTTCTTC. Its protein product is CASSYQTVKNEQFF. The gene calls are TRBV6-5 and TRBJ2-1; D is unclear. The V end lost 2 bases, the J end lost 7 bases, and 12 bases lay between the germline ends. Germline V CDR1 and CDR2: MNHEY, SVGAGI. CDR3 length: 14 residues.

Only one count was recorded for this clone. This sample also contains other DNA sequences that code for the same CDR3. This chain connects TRBV28 to TRBJ2-3; 7 bases align to TRBD1. Germline loops: CDR1 MDHEN, CDR2 SYDVKM. The trim removed 7 bases at V and 1 base at J, leaving 2 bases unmatched. This CDR3 is 13 amino acids long. The CDR3 region is CASTGQGTDTQYF. DNA of the CDR3: TGTGCCAGCACTGGACAGGGCACAGATACGCAGTATTTT. The full variable domain, in which reference TRBV28 and TRBJ2-3 provide the parts outside the CDR3, is DVKVTQSSRYLVKRTGEKVFLECVQDMDHENMFWYRQDPGLGLRLIYFSYDVKMKEKGDIPEGYSVSREKKERFSLILESASTNQTSMYLCASTGQGTDTQYFGPGTRLTVL.

V is TRBV4-1 and J is TRBJ2-4, with D possibly being TRBD2 (5 bases). Germline CDR1 and CDR2: MGHRA and YSYEKL. The CDR3 has 16 residues. V was trimmed by 1 base and J by 1 base, leaving 11 bases between them. The CDR3 region has the DNA TGCGCCAGCAGCCAAGGCGAGGGTCGGGCCAAAAACATTCAGTACTTC. This translates into CASSQGEGRAKNIQYF.

As to this clone: With a much larger clone just one base away, this may be a read error. The same CDR3 can be traced to other DNA sequences in this sample. The chain couples TRBV6-1 to TRBJ1-2; no firm D call. The germline V gene has CDR1 MNHNS and CDR2 SASEGT. Trimming stripped 0 bases from V and 3 bases from J, with 2 bases between. This CDR3 is built from 12 residues. The CDR3 protein is CASSEADYGYTF. CDR3 DNA sequence: TGTGCCAGCAGTGAAGCAGACTATGGCTACACCTTC.

The genes are TRBV7-3 and TRBJ2-3; 8 bases match TRBD2. Looked up from germline, CDR1 is SGHTA and CDR2 is FQGTGA. Trimming cost V 0 bases and J 2 bases; bases outside gene matches: 1. CDR3 length equals 15 residues. CDR3 sequence (DNA): TGTGCCAGCAGCTTAACTAGCGGGGACACAGATACGCAGTATTTT. Amino acids: CASSLTSGDTDTQYF.

This rearrangement joins TRBV6-5 to TRBJ2-7, with a tentative D call TRBD2 (6 bases). This CDR3 is 14 amino acids long. V was trimmed by 5 bases and J by 0 bases, leaving 11 bases between them. Germline CDR1 and CDR2: MNHEY and SVGAGI. Written as DNA, the CDR3 is TGTGCCAGCAGTGGGACTTCTAGCTCCTACGAGCAGTACTTC. It is translated as CASSGTSSSYEQYF.

J is TRBJ1-5 and V is TRBV6-5; D unresolved. Trimming removed 1 base at V and 2 bases at J, with 9 bases between. Germline CDR1 reads MNHEY; CDR2 reads SVGAGI. The CDR3 consists of 15 residues. Here the CDR3 DNA reads TGTGCCAGCAGTTACTGGTTGCCCGGCAATCAGCCCCAGCATTTT. It encodes CASSYWLPGNQPQHF.

In this sample, this clone turned up a few times. The chain links TRBV13 to TRBJ2-1; 16 nucleotides match TRBD2. The junction had 15 bases not matched to a gene; V was cut back by 0 bases and J by 7 bases. There are 21 residues in the CDR3. The germline gives CDR1 PRHDT, CDR2 FYEKMQ (reference sequence). This chain's CDR3 is CASSLGTPGLAGGPFENEQFF. CDR3 sequence (DNA): TGTGCCAGCAGCTTAGGCACACCGGGACTAGCGGGAGGGCCGTTTGAAAATGAGCAGTTCTTC.

Written as DNA, the CDR3 is TGCGCCAGCAGCTTAACTAGCGTGTCCTACGAGCAGTACTTC. It yields the protein CASSLTSVSYEQYF. The chain employs TRBV5-1 and TRBJ2-7; TRBD2 agrees at 7 bases. The germline gives CDR1 SGHRS, CDR2 YFSETQ. This CDR3 comprises 14 residues. Losses at the gene ends were 2 bases for V and 1 base for J; bases not matched to a gene: 3. The complete variable domain, with remaining parts taken from reference TRBV5-1 and TRBJ2-7, reads KAGVTQTPRYLIKTRGQQVTLSCSPISGHRSVSWYQQTPGQGLQFLFEYFSETQRNKGNFPGRFSGRQFSNSRSEMNVSTLELGDSALYLCASSLTSVSYEQYFGPGTRLTVT.

This clone came up a few times. V usage is TRBV5-5 and J usage is TRBJ2-7; 8 bases are a match to TRBD2. The V gene's germline CDR1 is SGHKS and CDR2 YYEKEE (reference sequence). The CDR3 sequence is 17 residues long. V shed 1 base and J 6 bases; nucleotides not matched to a gene: 15. As DNA, the CDR3 is TGTGCCAGCAGCTTGCTCGGGAGGGGGAACCCTCTGGCCGAGCAGTACTTC. Protein product: CASSLLGRGNPLAEQYF. The whole variable domain, filled in from reference TRBV5-5 and TRBJ2-7, reads DAGVTQSPTHLIKTRGQQVTLRCSPISGHKSVSWYQQVLGQGPQFIFQYYEKEERGRGNFPDRFSARQFPNYSSELNVNALLLGDSALYLCASSLLGRGNPLAEQYFGPGTRLTVT.

The chain combines TRBV30 with TRBJ1-1; D possibly corresponds to TRBD1 (6 bases). CDR1 is GTSNPN and CDR2 is SVGIG in the germline V gene (reference sequence). The ends were cut back, 2 bases at V and 6 bases at J, with 13 bases in the middle. This CDR3 has 13 residues. This CDR3 reads CAWSIKGGPEAFF. The CDR3 bases are TGTGCCTGGAGTATCAAGGGGGGCCCTGAAGCTTTCTTT.

This clone has a handful of counts. This chain links TRBV5-8 with TRBJ2-2; 9 nucleotides agree with TRBD1. This CDR3 spans 17 amino acids. Germline V lookup: CDR1 SGHTS, CDR2 YDEGEE. The V and J ends lost 3 bases and 4 bases, in that order; junction bases with no gene match: 10. CDR3 bases: TGTGCCAGCAGCTCGGGGACAGGGCCCCGAGCCACCGGGGAGCTGTTTTTT. Protein: CASSSGTGPRATGELFF. The entire variable domain, with the rest obtained from reference TRBV5-8 and TRBJ2-2, is as follows: EAGVTQSPTHLIKTRGQQATLRCSPISGHTSVYWYQQALGLGLQFLLWYDEGEERNRGNFPPRFSGRQFPNYSSELNVNALELEDSALYLCASSSGTGPRATGELFFGEGSRLTVL.

This clone was observed many times. The V and J genes are TRBV11-2 and TRBJ2-3; possibly TRBD2 for D (5 bases). The CDR3 has 14 residues. The V gene lost 5 bases and the J gene lost 2 bases, with 11 bases spanning the gap. Germline V gene data show CDR1 as SGHAT and CDR2 as FQNNGV. CDR3 loop: CASSNSENTDTQYF. The CDR3 DNA is TGTGCCAGCAGCAATAGCGAGAACACAGATACGCAGTATTTT.

This clone has only a few counts. The chain combines TRBV11-2 with TRBJ2-1; D is unclear. Trimming cost V 5 bases and J 0 bases, with 11 bases left between them. The CDR3 is 15 amino acids. CDR1 is SGHAT, CDR2 FQNNGV, per germline. The CDR3 loop is CASSPRLSSYNEQFF. The CDR3 bases are TGTGCCAGCAGCCCTCGACTGAGCTCCTACAATGAGCAGTTCTTC. The full variable domain, completed using reference TRBV11-2 and TRBJ2-1, is EAGVAQSPRYKIIEKRQSVAFWCNPISGHATLYWYQQILGQGPKLLIQFQNNGVVDDSQLPKDRFSAERLKGVDSTLKIQPAKLEDSAVYLCASSPRLSSYNEQFFGPGTRLTVL.

This clone was seen ten or more times. This chain links TRBV6-5 with TRBJ1-1; possible D gene TRBD1, 6 bases. Germline V gives CDR1 MNHEY, CDR2 SVGAGI. CDR3 size: 13 residues. The V end was cut by 6 bases, the J end by 5 bases, with 13 bases between. CDR3 in amino acids: CASSQGWGTEAFF. CDR3 nucleotide sequence: TGTGCCAGCAGCCAGGGGTGGGGGACTGAAGCTTTCTTT.

This clone was recorded a few times. V and J are TRBV6-1 and TRBJ2-2, with 8 bases aligning to TRBD1. V was clipped by 7 bases and J by 4 bases; unmatched bases: 5. The CDR3 has 14 residues. From germline, CDR1 is MNHNS and CDR2 SASEGT. The CDR3 region is CASISGGRTGELFF. CDR3 sequence (DNA): TGTGCCAGCATCTCAGGGGGCCGCACCGGGGAGCTGTTTTTT.

The chain links TRBV5-1 to TRBJ2-5; maybe TRBD2 (6 bases). The V gene lost 7 bases and the J gene lost 3 bases, with 13 bases spanning the gap. CDR1 is SGHRS and CDR2 is YFSETQ in the germline V gene. The CDR3 contains 13 residues. CDR3 in amino acids: CASPKGRKETQYF. Here the CDR3 DNA reads TGCGCCAGCCCAAAAGGGAGGAAAGAGACCCAGTACTTC. The complete variable domain, with remaining parts taken from reference TRBV5-1 and TRBJ2-5, reads KAGVTQTPRYLIKTRGQQVTLSCSPISGHRSVSWYQQTPGQGLQFLFEYFSETQRNKGNFPGRFSGRQFSNSRSEMNVSTLELGDSALYLCASPKGRKETQYFGPGTRLLVL.

This rearrangement joins TRBV5-1 to TRBJ1-2, with 10 bases identical to TRBD1. This CDR3 has 15 residues. Trimming cost V 0 bases and J 8 bases; bases outside gene matches: 7. Per the germline V gene, CDR1 is SGHRS and CDR2 is YFSETQ. The CDR3 DNA follows: TGCGCCAGCAGCTTGGTGGTCGGGACAGGGGTCGGCTACACCTTC. Protein sequence: CASSLVVGTGVGYTF.

This rearrangement joins TRBV5-1 to TRBJ2-7, with 8 bases that match TRBD1. CDR3 length: 15 amino acids. Looked up from germline, CDR1 is SGHRS and CDR2 is YFSETQ. V lost 3 bases, J lost 5 bases, and 10 bases stayed unmatched. CDR3: CASSSTGEVYNEQYF. The CDR3 coding sequence is TGCGCCAGCAGCTCGACAGGGGAGGTATATAACGAGCAGTACTTC.

This chain uses TRBV27 with TRBJ1-1, with 7 bases aligning to TRBD1. The CDR3 extends over 15 amino acids. CDR1 and CDR2 (germline): MNHEY, SMNVEV (reference sequence). Germline trimming cut 8 bases from V and 6 bases from J; bases unmatched to any gene: 15. CDR3 nucleotides: TGTGCCAGCTCATCGGGACAGCTATCAGGCTCTGAAGCTTTCTTT. Its translation: CASSSGQLSGSEAFF.